These 7 T cell receptor beta chains share one sample of origin, sequenced in a study of identical twins. TCRdb re-derived calls from the 5' RACE reads in MiXCR, one entry per CDR3 protein. The sample has approximately 700,000 distinct CDR3 sequences; roughly 6.2% are singletons. Sample: naive T cells sorted from blood. The source of these receptors is a man between 18 and 29 years old in good health.

In its sample, this clonotype was seen a few times. This chain connects TRBV15 to TRBJ1-1; D is undetermined. The CDR3 has 14 residues. Germline CDR1 is LNHNV and CDR2 is YYDKDF (reference sequence). V was pared by 0 bases and J by 0 bases, with 5 bases between. CDR3 nucleotides: TGTGCCACCAGCAGAGAAGTCATGAACACTGAAGCTTTCTTT. This gives the protein CATSREVMNTEAFF.

This clonotype has just a few counts. The J gene is TRBJ1-2, the V gene TRBV4-3, with 10 bases lining up with TRBD1. CDR3 size: 16 residues. Germline V gene lookup returns CDR1 LGHNA and CDR2 YSLEER. The ends lost 1 base at V and 2 bases at J; junction bases unmatched: 4. The CDR3 here is CASSQAGTGENYGYTF. The CDR3 nucleotides are TGCGCCAGCAGCCAAGCGGGGACAGGGGAAAACTATGGCTACACCTTC.

This clonotype has only a few counts. The rearrangement links TRBV9 to TRBJ2-2, with 7 bases matching TRBD1. There are 14 residues in the CDR3. From germline, CDR1 is SGDLS and CDR2 YYNGEE. Germline trimming cut 0 bases from V and 6 bases from J; bases unmatched to any gene: 2. The CDR3 DNA follows: TGTGCCAGCAGCGTAGCTACAGGGGCCGGGGAGCTGTTTTTT. This sequence encodes CASSVATGAGELFF.

This clonotype was recorded at least ten times. This chain links TRBV24-1 with TRBJ2-2; 7 bases are shared with TRBD2. Trimming removed 3 bases from V and 0 bases from J; junction bases left unmatched: 6. CDR1 KGHDR and CDR2 SFDVKD come from the germline V gene. The CDR3 loop spans 17 amino acids. The CDR3 bases are TGTGCCACCAGTGATCCCCGGCTAGCGGCGAACACCGGGGAGCTGTTTTTT. Translated: CATSDPRLAANTGELFF.

The chain is built from TRBV2 and TRBJ2-7, with D unresolved. The V end lost 6 bases, the J end lost 6 bases, and 15 bases lay between the germline ends. The CDR3 covers 13 residues. Per the germline V gene, CDR1 is SNHLY and CDR2 is FYNNEI. CDR3 amino acids: CASSSESWSEQYV. DNA for the CDR3: TGTGCCAGCAGCAGCGAATCTTGGTCCGAGCAGTACGTC.

This clonotype occurred many times. This chain links TRBV20-1 with TRBJ2-5; 7 nucleotides line up with TRBD2. Trimming removed 5 bases from V and 4 bases from J; junction bases left unmatched: 7. The CDR3 sequence is 13 residues long. The V gene's germline CDR1 is DFQATT and CDR2 SNEGSKA (reference sequence). CDR3 sequence reads: CSAPTTSRETQYF. The CDR3 DNA follows: TGCAGTGCTCCAACGACTAGCAGAGAGACCCAGTACTTC.

This clonotype came up many times. CDR3 sequence reads: CASRSLSSNQPQHF. In DNA, the CDR3 is TGTGCCAGCAGATCTCTCAGTAGCAATCAGCCCCAGCATTTT. This rearrangement joins TRBV6-2 or TRBV6-3 to TRBJ1-5; no definite D call. V was pared by 6 bases and J by 0 bases, with 9 bases between. The germline V gene encodes CDR1 MNHEY and CDR2 SVGEGT. This CDR3 is 14 amino acids long.